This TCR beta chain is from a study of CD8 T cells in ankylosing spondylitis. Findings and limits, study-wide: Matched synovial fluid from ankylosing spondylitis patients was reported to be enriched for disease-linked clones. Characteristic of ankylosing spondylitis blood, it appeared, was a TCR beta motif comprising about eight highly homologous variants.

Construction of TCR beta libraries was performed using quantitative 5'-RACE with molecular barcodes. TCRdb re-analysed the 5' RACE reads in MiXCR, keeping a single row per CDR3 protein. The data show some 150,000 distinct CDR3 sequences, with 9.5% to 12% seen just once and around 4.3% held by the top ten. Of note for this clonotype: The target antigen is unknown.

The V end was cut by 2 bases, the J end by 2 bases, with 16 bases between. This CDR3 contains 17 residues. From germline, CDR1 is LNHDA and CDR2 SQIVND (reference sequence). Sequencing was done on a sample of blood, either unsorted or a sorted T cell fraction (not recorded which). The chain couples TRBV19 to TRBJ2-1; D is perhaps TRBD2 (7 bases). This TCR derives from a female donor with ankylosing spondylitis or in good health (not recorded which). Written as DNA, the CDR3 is TGTGCCAGTAGTATACCCAATCTCGGGGGGCCCTACAATGAGCAGTTCTTC. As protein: CASSIPNLGGPYNEQFF.